The clone carrying this T cell receptor beta chain has more than one count but fewer than ten. The data are from a study of cytomegalovirus exposure and HLA in healthy donors. The CDR3 covers 18 residues. V dropped 3 bases and J dropped 0; count of bases not matched to a gene: 5. Germline lookup yields CDR1 SGHTS and CDR2 YDEGEE. PCR amplification relied on 60 Vbeta primers (plus 13 Jbeta primers). The assay was immunoSEQ multiplex PCR, and TCRdb's table has in-frame clones only and misses some. Of roughly 110,000 clones listed, 82% were seen once; the top ten hold less than 3%. The sample comprised PBMCs. The clonotype originates from a young man in good health and CMV-seropositive. The V gene is TRBV5-8, the J gene TRBJ2-1; 14 bases align to TRBD2. This CDR3 reads CASSSEGTSGGSYNEQFF. In nucleotides, the CDR3 is TGTGCCAGCAGCTCAGAAGGGACTAGCGGGGGCTCCTACAATGAGCAGTTCTTC.